This TCR beta chain is from a study of blood T cell repertoires in COVID-19. The CDR3 is 15 residues long. CDR1 is MDHEN, CDR2 SYDVKM, per germline. The trim removed 2 bases at V and 6 bases at J, leaving 9 bases unmatched. Some clones are missing from TCRdb's copy, which holds only in-frame ones; the method was immunoSEQ multiplex PCR. The sample comprises roughly 230,000 clones, roughly 84% of which are singletons, and around 1% rests with the top ten. The TCR originated in a man aged 35-49 years with acute or convalescent COVID-19. V is TRBV28 and J is TRBJ2-7; 8 bases line up with TRBD1. Sample: peripheral blood. CDR3 coding DNA: TGTGCCAGCAGTTTAGGTAGGAGGACAGGGAGCGAGCAGTACTTC. As protein: CASSLGRRTGSEQYF.